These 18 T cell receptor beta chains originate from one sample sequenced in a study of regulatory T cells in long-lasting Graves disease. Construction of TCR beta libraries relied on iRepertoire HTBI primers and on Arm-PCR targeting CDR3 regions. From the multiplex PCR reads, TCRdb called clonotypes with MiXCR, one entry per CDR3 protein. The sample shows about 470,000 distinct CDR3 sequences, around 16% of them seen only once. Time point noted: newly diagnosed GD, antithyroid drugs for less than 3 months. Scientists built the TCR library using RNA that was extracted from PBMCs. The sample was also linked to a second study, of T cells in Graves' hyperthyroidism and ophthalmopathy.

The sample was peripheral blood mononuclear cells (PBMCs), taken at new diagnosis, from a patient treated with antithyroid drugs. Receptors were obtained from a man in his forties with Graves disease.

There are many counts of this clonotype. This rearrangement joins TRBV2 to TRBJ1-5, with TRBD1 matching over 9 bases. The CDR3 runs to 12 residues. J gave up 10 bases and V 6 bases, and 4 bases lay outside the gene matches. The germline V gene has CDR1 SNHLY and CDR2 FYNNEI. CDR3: CASRGTGRPQHF. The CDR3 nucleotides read TGTGCCAGCAGGGGGACAGGGCGACCCCAGCATTTT.

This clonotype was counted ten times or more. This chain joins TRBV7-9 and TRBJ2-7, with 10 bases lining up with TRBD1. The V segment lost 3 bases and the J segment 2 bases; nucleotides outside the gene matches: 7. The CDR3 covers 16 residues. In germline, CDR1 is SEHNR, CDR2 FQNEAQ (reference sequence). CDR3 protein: CASSFMTGTGAYEQYF. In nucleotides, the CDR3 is TGTGCCAGCAGCTTCATGACCGGGACAGGGGCCTACGAGCAGTACTTC.

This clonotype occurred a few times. DNA for the CDR3: TGTGCCAGCTCCCGGGGGACACCGAGCTCTGGAAACACCATATATTTT. Protein sequence: CASSRGTPSSGNTIYF. The chain employs TRBV18 and TRBJ1-3; tentatively, D is TRBD1 (6 bases). V was trimmed by 6 bases and J by 0 bases, leaving 15 bases between them. CDR1 and CDR2 from the germline V gene are KGHSH and LQKENI. This CDR3 comprises 16 residues. Full variable domain (outside the CDR3, taken from reference TRBV18 and TRBJ1-3): NAGVMQNPRHLVRRRGQEARLRCSPMKGHSHVYWYRQLPEEGLKFMVYLQKENIIDESGMPKERFSAEFPKEGPSILRIQQVVRGDSAAYFCASSRGTPSSGNTIYFGEGSWLTVV.

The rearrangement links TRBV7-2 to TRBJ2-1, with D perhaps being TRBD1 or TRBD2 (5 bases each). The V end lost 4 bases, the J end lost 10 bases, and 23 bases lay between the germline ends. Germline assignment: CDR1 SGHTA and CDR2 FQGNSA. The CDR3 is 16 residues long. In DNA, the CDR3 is TGTGCCAGCAGCTCGGATAACCGGGACCCACTATGGGAGCAGTTCTTC. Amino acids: CASSSDNRDPLWEQFF.

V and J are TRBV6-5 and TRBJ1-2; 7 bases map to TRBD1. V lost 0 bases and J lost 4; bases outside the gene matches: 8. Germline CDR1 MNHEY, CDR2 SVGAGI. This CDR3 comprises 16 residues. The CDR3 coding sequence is TGTGCCAGCAGTTACTCGTCGACAGGGAGACCCTATGGCTACACCTTC. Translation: CASSYSSTGRPYGYTF.

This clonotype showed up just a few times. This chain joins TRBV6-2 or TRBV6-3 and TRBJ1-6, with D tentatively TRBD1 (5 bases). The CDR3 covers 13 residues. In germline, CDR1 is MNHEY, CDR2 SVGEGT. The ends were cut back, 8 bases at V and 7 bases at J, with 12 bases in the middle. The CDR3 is CASQGDGNSPLHF. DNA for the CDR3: TGTGCCAGCCAAGGGGACGGGAATTCACCCCTCCACTTT.

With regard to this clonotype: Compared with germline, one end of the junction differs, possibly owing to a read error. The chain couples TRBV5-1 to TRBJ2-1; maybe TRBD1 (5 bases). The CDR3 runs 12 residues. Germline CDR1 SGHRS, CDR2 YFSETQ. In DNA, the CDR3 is TGCGCCAGCAGCTCCGACAGCTCCCGGGTGTACTTC. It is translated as CASSSDSSRVYF.

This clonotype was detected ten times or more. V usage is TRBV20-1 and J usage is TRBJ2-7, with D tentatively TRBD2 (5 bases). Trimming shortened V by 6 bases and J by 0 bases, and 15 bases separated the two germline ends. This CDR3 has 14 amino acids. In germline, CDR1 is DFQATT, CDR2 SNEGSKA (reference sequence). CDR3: CSAPYPGSSYEQYF. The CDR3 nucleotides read TGCAGTGCCCCTTACCCGGGGAGCTCCTACGAGCAGTACTTC.

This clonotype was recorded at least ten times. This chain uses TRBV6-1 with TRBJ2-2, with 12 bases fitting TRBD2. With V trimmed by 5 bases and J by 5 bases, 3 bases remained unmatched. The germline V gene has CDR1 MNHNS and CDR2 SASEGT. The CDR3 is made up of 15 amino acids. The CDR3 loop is CASSPLAGGTGELFF. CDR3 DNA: TGTGCCAGCAGTCCTCTAGCGGGAGGGACCGGGGAGCTGTTTTTT.

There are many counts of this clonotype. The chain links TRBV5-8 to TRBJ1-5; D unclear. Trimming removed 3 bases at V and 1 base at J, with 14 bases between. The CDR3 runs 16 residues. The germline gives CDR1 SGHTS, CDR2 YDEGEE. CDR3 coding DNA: TGTGCCAGCAGCTCCCGCGTTGACCGCAGCAATCAGCCCCAGCATTTT. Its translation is CASSSRVDRSNQPQHF.

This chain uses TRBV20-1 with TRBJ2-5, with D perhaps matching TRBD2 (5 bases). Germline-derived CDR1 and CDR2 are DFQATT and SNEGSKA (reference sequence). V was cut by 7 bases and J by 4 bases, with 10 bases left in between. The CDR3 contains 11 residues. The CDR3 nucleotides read TGCAGTGGCCTAGCTTTAGAGACCCAGTACTTC. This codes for CSGLALETQYF.

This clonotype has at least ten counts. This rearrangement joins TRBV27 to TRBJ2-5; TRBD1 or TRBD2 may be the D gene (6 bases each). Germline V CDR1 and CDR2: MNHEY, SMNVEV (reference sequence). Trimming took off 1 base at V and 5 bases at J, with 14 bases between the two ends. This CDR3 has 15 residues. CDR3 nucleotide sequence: TGTGCCAGCAGTTTATATGGGGGGCCACGGGAGACCCAGTACTTC. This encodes CASSLYGGPRETQYF.

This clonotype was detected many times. The CDR3 region has the DNA TGTGCCAGCAGGGTCGGGGCTCCCCGAGATACGCAGTATTTT. It yields the protein CASRVGAPRDTQYF. The chain recombines TRBV28 with TRBJ2-3; D might be TRBD1 or TRBD2, each matching 5 bases. Germline CDR1 and CDR2: MDHEN and SYDVKM. The length of the CDR3 is 14 residues. The germline V and J ends were trimmed by 6 bases and 5 bases, with 15 bases remaining between them.

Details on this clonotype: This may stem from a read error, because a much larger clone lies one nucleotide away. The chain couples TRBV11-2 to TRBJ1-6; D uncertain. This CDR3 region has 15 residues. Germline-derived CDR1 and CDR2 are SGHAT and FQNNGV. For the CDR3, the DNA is TGTGCCAGCAGCTCCTCAAGTCGGGGTAATTCACCCCCCCACTTT. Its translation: CASSSSSRGNSPPHF. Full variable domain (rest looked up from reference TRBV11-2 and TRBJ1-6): EAGVAQSPRYKIIEKRQSVAFWCNPISGHATLYWYQQILGQGPKLLIQFQNNGVVDDSQLPKDRFSAERLKGVDSTLKIQPAKLEDSAVYLCASSSSSRGNSPPHFGNGTRLTVT.

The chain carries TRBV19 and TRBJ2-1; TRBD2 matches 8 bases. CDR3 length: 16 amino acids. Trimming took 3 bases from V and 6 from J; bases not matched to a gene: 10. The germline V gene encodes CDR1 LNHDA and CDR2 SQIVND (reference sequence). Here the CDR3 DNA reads TGTGCCAGTAGTATTAGAAGCGGGAGCGGGGGCAATGAGCAGTTCTTC. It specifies CASSIRSGSGGNEQFF.

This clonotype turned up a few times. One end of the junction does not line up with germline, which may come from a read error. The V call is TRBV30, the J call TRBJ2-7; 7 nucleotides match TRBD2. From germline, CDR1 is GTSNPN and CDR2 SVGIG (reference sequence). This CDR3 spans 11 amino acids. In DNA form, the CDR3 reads TGTGCCTGGAGTGTAAATCTGGCTAGCGGCTTC. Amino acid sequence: CAWSVNLASGF.

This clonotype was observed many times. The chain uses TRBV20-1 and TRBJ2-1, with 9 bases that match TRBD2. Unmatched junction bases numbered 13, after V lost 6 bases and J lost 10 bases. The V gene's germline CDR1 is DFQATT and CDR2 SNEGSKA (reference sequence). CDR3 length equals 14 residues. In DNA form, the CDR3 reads TGCAGTGCCATTAGCGGGAGCGCCGGATGGGAGCAGTTCTTC. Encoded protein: CSAISGSAGWEQFF.

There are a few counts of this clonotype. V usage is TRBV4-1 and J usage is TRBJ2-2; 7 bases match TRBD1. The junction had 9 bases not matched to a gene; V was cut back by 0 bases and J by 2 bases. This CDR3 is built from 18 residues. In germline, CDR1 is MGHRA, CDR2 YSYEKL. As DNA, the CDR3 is TGCGCCAGCAGCCAAGATCACAAGGGACAGAGCAACACCGGGGAGCTGTTTTTT. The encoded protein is CASSQDHKGQSNTGELFF.